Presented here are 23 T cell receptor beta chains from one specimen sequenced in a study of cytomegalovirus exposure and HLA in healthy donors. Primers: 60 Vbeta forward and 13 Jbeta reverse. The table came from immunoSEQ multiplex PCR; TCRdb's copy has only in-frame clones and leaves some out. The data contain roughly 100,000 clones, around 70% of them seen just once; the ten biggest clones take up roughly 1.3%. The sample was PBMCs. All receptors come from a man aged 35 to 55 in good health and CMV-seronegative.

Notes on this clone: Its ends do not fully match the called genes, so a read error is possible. The CDR3 region has the DNA TGTTCCAGCAGCCCCCGAATGGGGGCAGGGAACGAGCAGTACTTC. Translating gives CSSSPRMGAGNEQYF. This chain links TRBV7-9 with TRBJ2-7; D is possibly TRBD1 (6 bases). In germline, CDR1 is SEHNR, CDR2 FQNEAQ (reference sequence). The CDR3 is made up of 15 amino acids.

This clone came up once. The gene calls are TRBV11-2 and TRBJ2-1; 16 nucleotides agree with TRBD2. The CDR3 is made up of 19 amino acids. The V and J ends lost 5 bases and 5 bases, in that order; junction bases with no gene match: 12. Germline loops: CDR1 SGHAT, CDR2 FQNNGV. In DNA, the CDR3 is TGTGCCAGCAGCGTGGGACTAGCGGGAGGGCCGAGACTTAACAATGAGCAGTTCTTC. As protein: CASSVGLAGGPRLNNEQFF.

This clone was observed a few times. CDR3 sequence: CASSPRGQGQETQYF. CDR3 sequence (DNA): TGTGCCAGCAGCCCTCGGGGACAGGGCCAAGAGACCCAGTACTTC. The V and J genes are TRBV7-8 and TRBJ2-5; TRBD1 aligns across 9 bases. The germline V gene encodes CDR1 SGHVS and CDR2 FQNEAQ. J was trimmed by 1 base and V by 5 bases; bases with no gene match: 5. CDR3 size: 15 residues.

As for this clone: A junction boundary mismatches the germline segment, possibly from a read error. CDR3 sequence reads: CASSLVGWEPRHF. The CDR3 DNA follows: TGTGCCAGCAGTTTAGTGGGTTGGGAGCCCCGGCATTTT. The chain links TRBV27 to TRBJ1-5; D call uncertain. CDR3 length: 13 amino acids. Germline V gives CDR1 MNHEY, CDR2 SMNVEV (reference sequence).

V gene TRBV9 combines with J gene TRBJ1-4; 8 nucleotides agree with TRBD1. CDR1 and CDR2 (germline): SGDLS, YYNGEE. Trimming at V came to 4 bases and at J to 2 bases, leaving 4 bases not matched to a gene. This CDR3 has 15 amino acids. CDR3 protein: CASSQRTGTNEKLFF. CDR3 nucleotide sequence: TGTGCCAGCAGCCAAAGGACAGGGACTAATGAAAAACTGTTTTTT.

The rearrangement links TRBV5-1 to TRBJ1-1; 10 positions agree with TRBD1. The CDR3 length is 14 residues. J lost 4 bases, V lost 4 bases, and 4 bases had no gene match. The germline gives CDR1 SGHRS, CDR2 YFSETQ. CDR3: CASSPDRGFTEAFF. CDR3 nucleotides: TGCGCCAGCAGCCCGGACAGGGGGTTCACTGAAGCTTTCTTT.

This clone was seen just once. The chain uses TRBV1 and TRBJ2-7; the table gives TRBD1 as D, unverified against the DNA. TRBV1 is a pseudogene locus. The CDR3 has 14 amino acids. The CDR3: CTSSQVQGTYEQYF. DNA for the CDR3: TGCACCAGCAGCCAAGTACAGGGAACCTACGAGCAGTACTTC.

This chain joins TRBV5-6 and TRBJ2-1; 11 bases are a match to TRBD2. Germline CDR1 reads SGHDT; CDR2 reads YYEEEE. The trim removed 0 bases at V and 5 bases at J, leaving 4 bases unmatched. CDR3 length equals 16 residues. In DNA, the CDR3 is TGTGCCAGCAGCTTGGTAGGGACTAGCGGCAACAATGAGCAGTTCTTC. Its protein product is CASSLVGTSGNNEQFF.

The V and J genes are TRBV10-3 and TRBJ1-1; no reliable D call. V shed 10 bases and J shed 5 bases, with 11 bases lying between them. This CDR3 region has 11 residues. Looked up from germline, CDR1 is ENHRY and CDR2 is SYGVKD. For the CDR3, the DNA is TGTGCCACGAGTGAAGCTACTGAAGCTTTCTTT. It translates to CATSEATEAFF.

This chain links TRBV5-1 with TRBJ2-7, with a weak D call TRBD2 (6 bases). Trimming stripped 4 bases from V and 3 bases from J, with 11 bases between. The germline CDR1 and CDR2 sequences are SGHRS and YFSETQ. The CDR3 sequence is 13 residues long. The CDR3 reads CASSQGLHYEQYF. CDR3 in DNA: TGCGCCAGCAGCCAGGGACTTCACTACGAGCAGTACTTC.

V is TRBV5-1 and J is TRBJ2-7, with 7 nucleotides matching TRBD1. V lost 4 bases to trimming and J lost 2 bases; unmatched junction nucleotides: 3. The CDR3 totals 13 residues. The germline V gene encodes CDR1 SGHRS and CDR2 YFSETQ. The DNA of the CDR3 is TGCGCCAGCAGCACGGGACAGACCTACGAGCAGTACTTC. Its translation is CASSTGQTYEQYF.

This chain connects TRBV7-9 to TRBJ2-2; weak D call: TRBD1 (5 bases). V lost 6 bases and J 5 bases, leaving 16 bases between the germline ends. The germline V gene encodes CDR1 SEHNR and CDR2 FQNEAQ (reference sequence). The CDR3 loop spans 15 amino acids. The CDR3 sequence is CASRPQGRETGELFF. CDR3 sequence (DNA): TGTGCCAGCAGACCCCAGGGCAGGGAAACCGGGGAGCTGTTTTTT.

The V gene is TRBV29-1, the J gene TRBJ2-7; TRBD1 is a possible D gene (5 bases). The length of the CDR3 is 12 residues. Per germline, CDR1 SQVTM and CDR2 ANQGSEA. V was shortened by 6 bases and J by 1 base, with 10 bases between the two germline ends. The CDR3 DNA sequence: TGCAGCGTGTTAAAGGGGTCCTACGAGCAGTACTTC. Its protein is CSVLKGSYEQYF.

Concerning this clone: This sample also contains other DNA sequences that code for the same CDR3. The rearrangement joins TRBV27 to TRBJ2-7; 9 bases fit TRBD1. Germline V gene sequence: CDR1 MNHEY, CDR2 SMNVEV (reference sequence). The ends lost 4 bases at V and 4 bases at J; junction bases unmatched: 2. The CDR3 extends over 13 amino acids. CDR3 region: CASSWTGAYEQYF. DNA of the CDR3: TGTGCCAGCAGTTGGACAGGGGCGTACGAGCAGTACTTC.

The CDR3 region is CASSPGLEREQYF. The CDR3 bases are TGCGCCAGCAGCCCAGGGTTGGAGCGCGAGCAGTACTTC. This chain connects TRBV5-1 to TRBJ2-7; weak D call: TRBD1 (5 bases). The germline gives CDR1 SGHRS, CDR2 YFSETQ. V shed 4 bases and J shed 6 bases, with 14 bases lying between them. The CDR3 covers 13 residues.

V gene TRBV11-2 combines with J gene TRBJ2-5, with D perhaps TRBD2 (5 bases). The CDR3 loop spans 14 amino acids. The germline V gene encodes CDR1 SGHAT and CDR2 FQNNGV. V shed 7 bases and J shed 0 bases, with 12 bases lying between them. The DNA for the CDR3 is TGTGCCAGCACCAACATAGCGTACCAAGAGACCCAGTACTTC. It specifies CASTNIAYQETQYF.

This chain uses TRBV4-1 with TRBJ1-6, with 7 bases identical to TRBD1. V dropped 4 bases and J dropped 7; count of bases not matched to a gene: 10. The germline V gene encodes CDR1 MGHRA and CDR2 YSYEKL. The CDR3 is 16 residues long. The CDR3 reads CASSPTGTAQNSPLHF. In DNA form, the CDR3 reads TGCGCCAGCAGCCCTACCGGGACAGCACAGAATTCACCCCTCCACTTT.

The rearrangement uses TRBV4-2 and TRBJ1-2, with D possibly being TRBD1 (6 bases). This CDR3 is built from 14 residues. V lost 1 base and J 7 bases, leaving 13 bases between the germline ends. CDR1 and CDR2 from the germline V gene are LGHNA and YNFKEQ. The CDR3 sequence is CASSQAGTIRGYTF. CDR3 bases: TGTGCCAGCAGCCAAGCCGGGACAATACGTGGCTACACCTTC.

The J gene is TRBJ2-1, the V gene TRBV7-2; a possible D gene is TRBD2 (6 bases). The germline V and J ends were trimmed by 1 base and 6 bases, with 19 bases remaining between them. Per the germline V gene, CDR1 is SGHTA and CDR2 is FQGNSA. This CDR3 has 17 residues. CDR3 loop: CASSLVSSPGAINEQFF. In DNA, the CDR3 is TGTGCCAGCAGCTTAGTCAGCTCACCGGGAGCCATCAATGAGCAGTTCTTC.

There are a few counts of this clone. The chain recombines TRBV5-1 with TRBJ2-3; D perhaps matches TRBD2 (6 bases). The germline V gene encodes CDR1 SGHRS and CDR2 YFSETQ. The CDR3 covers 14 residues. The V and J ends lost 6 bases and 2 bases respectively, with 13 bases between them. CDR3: CASTGGAPTDTQYF. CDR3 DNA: TGCGCCAGCACGGGCGGGGCCCCCACAGATACGCAGTATTTT.

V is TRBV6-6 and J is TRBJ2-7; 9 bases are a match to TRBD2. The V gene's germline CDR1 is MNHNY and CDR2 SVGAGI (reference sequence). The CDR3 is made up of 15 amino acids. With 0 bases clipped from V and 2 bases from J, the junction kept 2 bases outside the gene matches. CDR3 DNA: TGTGCCAGCAGTTACTCCGCGGGAGGGACCTACGAGCAGTACTTC. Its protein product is CASSYSAGGTYEQYF.

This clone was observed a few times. This chain's CDR3 is CASSLEQGVFDEQYF. CDR3 in DNA: TGTGCCAGCAGCCTCGAACAGGGGGTTTTCGACGAGCAGTACTTC. The V and J genes are TRBV5-6 and TRBJ2-7; 8 positions match TRBD1. Trimming removed 4 bases from V and 5 bases from J; junction bases left unmatched: 11. The CDR3 has 15 amino acids. Germline loops: CDR1 SGHDT, CDR2 YYEEEE.

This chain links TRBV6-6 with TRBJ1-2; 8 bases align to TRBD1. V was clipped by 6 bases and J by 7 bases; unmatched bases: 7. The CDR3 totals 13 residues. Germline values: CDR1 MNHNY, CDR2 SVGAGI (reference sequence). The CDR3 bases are TGTGCCAGCAGGCCAGGGGGCGTTTTTGGCTACACCTTC. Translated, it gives CASRPGGVFGYTF.